These 11 T cell receptor beta chains were sequenced from one sample in a study of vaccination and CD4 T cells after COVID-19. These receptors lack a known antigen. With the Oncomine TCR Beta short-read assay, DNA from cultured CD4+ T cells was sequenced. A single record per CDR3 protein comes from TCRdb applying MiXCR to the PCR reads. The table shows roughly 20,000 distinct CDR3 sequences, with 40% to 45% occurring only once. Treatment here: roughly 11-day PBMC culture with coronavirus spike peptide pools or control peptides (ViraFEST assay). Here the sequenced sample was CD4+ T cells from blood, cultured in vitro, taken after SARS-CoV-2 vaccination. Receptor source: a human donor who had recovered from COVID-19.

DNA for the CDR3: TGTGCCAGCAGTTTGACAGGGGGCGCCCTGAACACTGAAGCTTTCTTT. Translating gives CASSLTGGALNTEAFF. The rearrangement uses TRBV28 and TRBJ1-1, with 10 bases aligning to TRBD1. The CDR3 length is 16 residues. The V segment lost 3 bases and the J segment 0 bases; nucleotides outside the gene matches: 4. The germline V gene encodes CDR1 MDHEN and CDR2 SYDVKM. Variable domain in full (rest from reference TRBV28 and TRBJ1-1): DVKVTQSSRYLVKRTGEKVFLECVQDMDHENMFWYRQDPGLGLRLIYFSYDVKMKEKGDIPEGYSVSREKKERFSLILESASTNQTSMYLCASSLTGGALNTEAFFGQGTRLTVV.

The V and J genes are TRBV11-2 and TRBJ2-2; 7 bases are shared with TRBD2. Germline V CDR1 and CDR2: SGHAT, FQNNGV. CDR3 length: 15 residues. V dropped 4 bases and J dropped 3; count of bases not matched to a gene: 5. CDR3 sequence: CASSWGGSYTGELFF. DNA for the CDR3: TGTGCCAGCAGCTGGGGGGGGTCCTACACCGGGGAGCTGTTTTTT.

The chain uses TRBV20-1 and TRBJ2-5; 10 nucleotides agree with TRBD2. This CDR3 contains 17 residues. Per germline, CDR1 DFQATT and CDR2 SNEGSKA (reference sequence). The trim removed 3 bases at V and 2 bases at J, leaving 12 bases unmatched. The CDR3 nucleotides read TGCAGTGCTAGTAGGTCTAGCGGGAGTGGGGGTCAAGAGACCCAGTACTTC. Encoded protein: CSASRSSGSGGQETQYF.

This clonotype was seen a handful of times. The rearrangement uses TRBV27 and TRBJ2-7; D uncertain. The CDR3 is 13 amino acids. V was cut by 3 bases and J by 2 bases, with 8 bases left in between. CDR1 and CDR2 (germline): MNHEY, SMNVEV (reference sequence). CDR3 sequence reads: CASSLAGPYEQYF. The CDR3 DNA reads TGTGCCAGCAGTTTGGCAGGCCCCTACGAGCAGTACTTC.

The chain uses TRBV10-2 and TRBJ1-1; a possible D gene is TRBD1 (6 bases). CDR1 and CDR2 (germline): WSHSY, SAAADI. The CDR3 runs 14 residues. V was clipped by 2 bases and J by 2 bases, with 9 bases between them. CDR3 bases: TGCGCCAGCAGTGAGAAAGGGGGTAACACTGAAGCTTTCTTT. This encodes CASSEKGGNTEAFF.

V gene TRBV28 combines with J gene TRBJ1-5; possibly TRBD1 for D (6 bases). Trimming removed 4 bases from V and 7 bases from J, with 14 bases in between. Germline V gene sequence: CDR1 MDHEN, CDR2 SYDVKM. The CDR3 runs 14 residues. CDR3 DNA sequence: TGTGCCAGCAGTTCCCCGGGGGGCAGGCAGCCCCAGCATTTT. This gives the protein CASSSPGGRQPQHF. Complete variable domain (other parts from reference TRBV28 and TRBJ1-5): DVKVTQSSRYLVKRTGEKVFLECVQDMDHENMFWYRQDPGLGLRLIYFSYDVKMKEKGDIPEGYSVSREKKERFSLILESASTNQTSMYLCASSSPGGRQPQHFGDGTRLSIL.

The V gene is TRBV5-4, the J gene TRBJ2-2, with 9 bases matching TRBD1. The germline V gene encodes CDR1 SGHNT and CDR2 YYREEE (reference sequence). There are 16 residues in the CDR3. V gave up 0 bases and J gave up 5 bases; unmatched junction bases: 5. For the CDR3, the DNA is TGTGCCAGCAGCTTGGTAGGGACAGGGAAGACCGGGGAGCTGTTTTTT. As protein: CASSLVGTGKTGELFF.

This sequence joins TRBV23-1 and TRBJ1-1; D is uncertain. TRBV23-1 is known as an ORF, though its function is uncertain. V gave up 3 bases and J gave up 3 bases, with 8 bases separating them. The CDR3 is 13 amino acids. The CDR3 reads CASSHRTDTEAFF. DNA of the CDR3: TGCGCCAGCAGTCATCGAACGGACACTGAAGCTTTCTTT.

This clonotype was recorded only once. CDR3 sequence reads: CILRDGAGTQYF. The CDR3 nucleotides read TGCATCCTCCGGGACGGGGCAGGGACCCAGTACTTC. V is TRBV29-1 and J is TRBJ2-5, with D tentatively TRBD1 or TRBD2 (5 bases each). Germline CDR1 reads SQVTM; CDR2 reads ANQGSEA. This CDR3 is 12 amino acids long.

In DNA form, the CDR3 reads TGTGCCAGCAGTGAAGCATCTTCGGTGGCAATATTATATGGCTACACCTTC. Amino acid sequence: CASSEASSVAILYGYTF. The chain employs TRBV6-1 and TRBJ1-2; D gene unclear. V lost 0 bases and J 5 bases, leaving 19 bases between the germline ends. The germline gives CDR1 MNHNS, CDR2 SASEGT. The CDR3 runs to 17 residues.

The chain links TRBV11-3 to TRBJ2-7; D perhaps matches TRBD1 (6 bases). Trimming took 4 bases from V and 3 from J, leaving 16 bases between them. This CDR3 region has 15 residues. The germline V gene encodes CDR1 SGHNT and CDR2 YENEEA. The CDR3, as DNA: TGTGCCAGCAGCTCCAGCGCCGGCAGGGGCTACGAGCAGTACTTC. Its protein product is CASSSSAGRGYEQYF.